This TCR beta chain was recovered during a study of blood T cells in healthy people across ages. The study's findings and limits: Observed TCR beta diversity per million T cells went down as age went up. This fall followed a roughly linear course with age.

A note on this clonotype: What it recognizes is unknown.

Germline V gene lookup returns CDR1 SGHTA and CDR2 FQGNSA. Trimming took 6 bases from V and 9 from J; bases not matched to a gene: 12. This CDR3 contains 16 residues. The authors ran a second PCR of about 6 to 11 cycles using a sample-barcoded 5' primer and a J-beta primer mix. Every cDNA molecule carried a tag from a template-switch adaptor bearing 12 random nucleotides. MiXCR, applied by TCRdb to the 5' RACE reads, yields one record per CDR3 protein. In the table there are roughly 930,000 distinct CDR3 sequences, around 48% of which are singletons. V gene TRBV7-2 combines with J gene TRBJ2-1, with 12 bases fitting TRBD2. Sequences were obtained from blood. The TCR comes from a man aged 25-45 years in good health. The CDR3 DNA follows: TGTGCCAGCAGTCGAGTAGGACTAGCGGGGTGGGGTGAGCAGTTCTTC. It is translated as CASSRVGLAGWGEQFF. Together with reference TRBV7-2 and TRBJ2-1, the CDR3 gives the full variable domain: GAGVSQSPSNKVTEKGKDVELRCDPISGHTALYWYRQSLGQGLEFLIYFQGNSAPDKSGLPSDRFSAERTGGSVSTLTIQRTQQEDSAVYLCASSRVGLAGWGEQFFGPGTRLTVL.